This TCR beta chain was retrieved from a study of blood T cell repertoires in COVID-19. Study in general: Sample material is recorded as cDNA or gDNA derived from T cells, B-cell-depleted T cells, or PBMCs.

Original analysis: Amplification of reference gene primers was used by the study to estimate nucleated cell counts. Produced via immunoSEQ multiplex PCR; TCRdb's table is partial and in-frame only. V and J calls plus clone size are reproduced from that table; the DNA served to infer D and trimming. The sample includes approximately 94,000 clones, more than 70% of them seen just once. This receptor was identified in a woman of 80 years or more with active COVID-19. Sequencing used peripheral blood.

CDR3 sequence: CASSTRTGSYEQYF. The CDR3 DNA reads as TGTGCCAGCAGTACCCGGACAGGCTCCTACGAGCAGTACTTC. The chain combines TRBV6-2 or TRBV6-3 with TRBJ2-7, with TRBD1 matching 7 bases. V shed 5 bases, J shed 0 bases, and the junction held 4 bases outside the gene matches. This CDR3 is 14 amino acids long. Germline V lookup: CDR1 MNHEY, CDR2 SVGEGT.